The source of this TCR beta chain is a study of blood T cell repertoires in COVID-19. About the study: COVID-19 samples, acute and convalescent, were from the United States, Italy and Spain. PBMCs, B-cell-depleted T cells, or T cells provided the cDNA or gDNA that made up the material.

Per germline, CDR1 MNHEY and CDR2 SVGAGI. The V end was cut by 6 bases, the J end by 5 bases, with 13 bases between. The CDR3 has 13 amino acids. Per the original data handling: The assay estimated nucleated cells by amplifying reference gene primers. Only in-frame clones appear in the TCRdb table, and some are missing; sequencing was by immunoSEQ multiplex PCR. The V and J calls and the clone size are those of that table, but D and trimming were determined from the DNA. Here the sample spans 300,000 or so clones, around 87% being singletons. The clonotype originates from a woman between 50 and 59 years old who had recovered from COVID-19. The specimen was peripheral blood. This rearrangement joins TRBV6-5 to TRBJ1-1; unclear D gene. CDR3 sequence reads: CASRDGGRTEAFF. DNA of the CDR3: TGTGCCAGCAGGGACGGCGGGAGGACTGAAGCTTTCTTT.